This T cell receptor beta chain was profiled in a study of cytomegalovirus exposure and HLA in healthy donors (dated by TCRdb to about 2017). Regarding the complete study: An earlier analysis of roughly 500 of the donors reported about 250 Gb of sequence data and 100 million to 140 million unique TCR beta sequences from around 200 million T cells. Approximately 300 gigabases of sequencing data and 70 million to 100 million unique TCR sequences made up an early release that covered 500 to 700 HLA-typed donors. Of the approximately 400 genotyped donors, approximately 83% fell in the genetic ancestry cluster associated with self-reported Caucasian donors. The aim of the study was to test whether cataloging public T cell receptors could identify signatures of past pathogen exposure. The study used immunosequencing to profile the T cell repertoires of approximately 650 subjects and linked those repertoires to cytomegalovirus serostatus. Besides the first cohort of hundreds of subjects, a separate validation cohort made up of some 110 different subjects was used. High-throughput TCR immunosequencing, statistical association of individual TCRs with disease status, and machine learning were combined to predict cytomegalovirus infection status. To study patterns of TCR occurrence, a later analysis re-analyzed previously published TCR beta repertoires from around 660 donors and added high-resolution HLA genotyping. The later analysis used no new phenotypic data to find candidate immune exposures, relying instead on TCR beta sequences and their occurrence across donors. To decide whether each TCR beta V gene segment behaved as functional or pseudogenic, an earlier analysis of over 500 of the donors relied on high-throughput TCR beta sequencing. Donor age, sex, ethnicity and CMV serostatus were compiled alongside the repertoire data. A later genetic analysis used genome-wide SNP genotypes for about 60% of the roughly 700 donors, treating that subset as a discovery cohort. Every discovery cohort repertoire had been produced on one sequencing platform. HLA typing included class I and class II loci at four-digit resolution. Typing coverage varied by locus: 629-630 donors for A, B, C, DRB1 and DQB1; 522 for DQA1; approximately 610 for DPA1; roughly 470 for DPB1. About five DR-DQ haplotypes were treated as single units for association and clustering because of strong linkage in the cohort. Among some 400 genotyped donors of the cohort, an average of about 240,000 unique TCR beta nucleotide sequences was sequenced per donor, of which about 18% were non-productive.

Findings and caveats that apply to the study as a whole: In both the original and validation cohorts, the classifier was reported to diagnose cytomegalovirus status with high specificity and sensitivity. Correlated functional status among segregating V segments might be attributable to linkage disequilibrium, but an unknown experimental factor could not be ruled out. CMV serostatus was the only immune exposure information available for the cohort. The study listed over 150 TCR beta chains as associated with cytomegalovirus. Because HLA typing was missing for some donors at each locus, association tests included only the typed subset. According to a later analysis, parvovirus B19, influenza, CMV and Epstein-Barr virus appeared linked to several top co-occurrence clusters. In this cohort, only TCR beta chains were sequenced, and detectable features were limited by the absence of alpha or paired-chain data. Compared with the roughly 720-donor mean, donors in an Asian-associated ancestry cluster had fewer N-insertions in productive TCRs, according to a later genetic analysis. Most CMV-associated TCR beta chains appeared to be HLA-restricted in a later analysis, and the HLA associations seemed to be driven largely by CMV exposure. A group of highly shared sequence variants was considered likely to be a technical artifact of the sequencing pipeline. A further reported finding was that TCR beta sequences accurately predicted the HLA-A and HLA-B alleles for most subjects in the first cohort. Most TCR sequences were observed very rarely across donors, whereas some public TCRs were present in many individuals. A later analysis found that HLA-associated TCR beta chains were more clonally expanded and had lower generation probabilities than equally common non-associated chains. In a later analysis, the rate of TCR association differed among HLA loci, with DRB1 alleles having the most associated TCRs and HLA-C alleles having the fewest. The authors suggested that the approach could potentially be generalized to other disease states and immunological phenotypes. Presence/absence analyses assumed roughly uniform sequencing depth across donors, an assumption that may not hold. Broadly in line with IMGT annotations, most TCR beta V segments showed up in productive rearrangements about 90% or about 30% of the time in an earlier analysis of several hundred of the donors. A later analysis associated roughly 17,000 TCR beta sequences with specific HLA alleles at a false discovery rate of 0.05. About 17 rarely observed V segments, including chromosome 9 orphons, were excluded from the earlier analysis of about 500 of the donors because counts were too low. In a later genetic analysis, a missense DCLRE1C variant was associated with V-gene and J-gene trimming of TCR beta chains, and the association was replicated in an independent cohort. A few of the identified cytomegalovirus-associated TCR beta chains were confirmed in vitro to be specific for cytomegalovirus antigens. Some IMGT-functional V segments, including TRBV6-2 and TRBV6-3, could not be distinguished by the 87-base-pair reads and were therefore excluded. When HLA alleles, especially DR and DQ, strongly co-occurred, attributing TCR associations to individual alleles was difficult.

As to this clone: It lacks a known antigen. Qualities for individual bases were not recorded, and no much larger clone is one base off.

The cohort consisted of 600 or so healthy bone marrow donors. All cohort members were sampled while nominally healthy, although unrecorded immune exposures were likely present. The donor tested CMV seropositive, placing the donor among the approximately 290 seropositive members of the cohort. A peripheral blood sample was provided by each donor, and peripheral blood mononuclear cells were used for TCR beta sequencing. The Qiagen DNeasy Blood Extraction Kit was used to extract genomic DNA from the blood cell samples. Measured from the cysteine to the phenylalanine, the CDR3 is 13 residues long. Only the CDR3 DNA is retained, 39 bases long and in frame from the first base. Reading the germline V gene gives CDR1 SQVTM and CDR2 ANQGSEA. Trimming at the junction amounts to 7 bases on V and 2 bases on J, and the germline ends lie 11 bases apart. Libraries were constructed by the immunoSEQ multiplex PCR assay. For the multiplex PCR, a mixture combining 60 forward primers for TCR Vbeta segments and 13 reverse primers for TCR Jbeta segments was used. The CDR3 region of rearranged TCR beta genes was amplified from genomic DNA with a multiplex PCR assay. The Illumina HiSeq System was used to sequence the amplified TCR beta libraries as 87-base-pair reads. For the original study's pipeline: A later analysis tallied some 79 million unique TCR beta chains across the 550 to 850 repertoires, and approximately 12 million of those chains were shared by two or more donors. To remove PCR and sequencing errors, raw reads were error-corrected and collapsed into unique sequences using a nearest-neighbor algorithm that merged closely related sequences. To assign V, D and J gene segments, CDR3 sequences were aligned to IMGT reference sequences. For a sequence to be retained, a match of at least six nucleotides was required to both a V gene segment and a J gene segment. Rearrangements were called productive when the CDR3 lacked stop codons and stayed in frame with V and J; all others were non-productive. Following IMGT convention, CDR3 was defined as the stretch from the second conserved V-encoded cysteine to the conserved J-encoded phenylalanine. The earlier analysis of around 640 of the donors excluded sequences that lacked an unambiguous match to a single V gene segment. An earlier analysis of 500 to 600 of the donors classified V segments as functional when productive rearrangements were above 56.7% and as segregating when the standard deviation between donors was above 5%. A statistical classification framework was built to diagnose cytomegalovirus status from the catalog of TCR beta chain sequences. V and J gene assignment, in a later analysis, came from comparing TCR nucleotide sequences with IMGT/GENE-DB human TR gene sequences. Using the TCRdist pipeline, a later analysis assigned CDR3 sequences along with most-parsimonious VDJ recombination scenarios. In a later analysis, every TCR beta chain was defined by the combination of its CDR3 amino acid sequence and its V-gene family, and reads without a unique V-gene family were dropped. A later analysis removed 592 highly shared, low-generation-probability nucleotide sequences to deal with suspected cross-contamination and a sequencing artifact. For each public chain, a later analysis derived a clonal expansion index from normalized ranks of inferred template counts within each repertoire. Generation probabilities in a later analysis came from a VDJ recombination model fitted to out-of-frame rearrangements, and those results were checked against IGoR. In a later analysis, TCR-TCR, TCR-HLA and TCR-CMV co-occurrence was scored with hypergeometric tests, and a repertoire-size bias correction was applied to TCR pairs. To estimate false discovery rates, a later analysis permuted the HLA or CMV assignments 20 times. In a later analysis, co-occurring TCRs were grouped using DBSCAN, and TCRdist sequence similarity was added for clustering within HLA-allele-positive subsets. For co-occurrence clustering, repertoires with fewer than 30,000 or more than 120,000 public chains were excluded, along with about five repertoires with anomalous nucleotide sharing. TCRdb's version of the immuneACCESS table is confined to in-frame rearrangements and falls short of the full clone set. An unresolved V gene accounts for under half of the shortfall where checked; the remainder is of unknown origin. D and trimming were read from the DNA, whereas the V and J calls and clone size are those reported in that table. In all, the sample holds about 110,000 clones, and roughly 85% of those were seen once. About a fifth of the sample is held by the ten biggest clonotypes.

The receptor was derived from a man aged 30 to 45 in good health and CMV-seropositive. The rearrangement combines TRBV29-1 with TRBJ2-2; 6 matching bases give a weak D call of TRBD1. Sequenced: PBMCs. The DNA reads TGCAGCGCTGATGGGGGCAACACCGGGGAGCTGTTTTTT. Its product reads: CSADGGNTGELFF.